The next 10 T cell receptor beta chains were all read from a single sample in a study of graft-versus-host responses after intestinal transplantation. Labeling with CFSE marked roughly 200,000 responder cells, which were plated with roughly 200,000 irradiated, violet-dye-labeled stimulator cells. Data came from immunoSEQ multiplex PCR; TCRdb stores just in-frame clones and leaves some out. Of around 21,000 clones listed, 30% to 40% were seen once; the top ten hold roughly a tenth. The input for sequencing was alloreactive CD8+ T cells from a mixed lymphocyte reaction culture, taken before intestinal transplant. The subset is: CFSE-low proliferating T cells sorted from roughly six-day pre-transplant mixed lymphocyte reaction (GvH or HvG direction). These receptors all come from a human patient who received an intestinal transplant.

CDR3 DNA: TGTGCCATCAGTGCTGTCAGGATTTACAATGAGCAGTTCTTC. Protein product: CAISAVRIYNEQFF. The chain uses TRBV10-3 and TRBJ2-1; D uncertain. Germline CDR1 ENHRY, CDR2 SYGVKD. This CDR3 is 14 amino acids long. Trimming pared 4 bases from V and 4 bases from J, leaving 11 bases between.

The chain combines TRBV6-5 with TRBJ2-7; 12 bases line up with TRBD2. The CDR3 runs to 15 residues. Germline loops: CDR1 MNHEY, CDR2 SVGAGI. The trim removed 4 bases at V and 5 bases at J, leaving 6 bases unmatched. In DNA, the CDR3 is TGTGCCAGCAGTTCTAGCGGGAGGGCCACCCACGAGCAGTACTTC. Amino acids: CASSSSGRATHEQYF.

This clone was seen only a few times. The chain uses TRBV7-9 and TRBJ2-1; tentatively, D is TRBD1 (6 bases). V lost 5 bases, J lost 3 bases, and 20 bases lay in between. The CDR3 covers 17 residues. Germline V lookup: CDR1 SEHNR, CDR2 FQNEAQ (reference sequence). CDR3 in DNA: TGTGCCAGCAGCCCATCATCTCAGGGGCCTCACTACAATGAGCAGTTCTTC. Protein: CASSPSSQGPHYNEQFF.

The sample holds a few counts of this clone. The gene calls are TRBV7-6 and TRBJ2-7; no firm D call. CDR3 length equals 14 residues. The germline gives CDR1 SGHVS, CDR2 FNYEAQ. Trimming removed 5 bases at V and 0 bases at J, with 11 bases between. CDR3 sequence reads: CASSPRQSSYEQYF. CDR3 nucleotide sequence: TGTGCCAGCAGCCCCCGGCAGAGCTCCTACGAGCAGTACTTC.

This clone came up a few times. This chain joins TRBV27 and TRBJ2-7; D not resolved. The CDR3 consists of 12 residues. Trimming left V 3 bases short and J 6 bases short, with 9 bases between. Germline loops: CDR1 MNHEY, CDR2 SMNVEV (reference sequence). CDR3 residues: CASSFGDSEQYF. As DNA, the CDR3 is TGTGCCAGCAGTTTTGGAGATAGCGAGCAGTACTTC.

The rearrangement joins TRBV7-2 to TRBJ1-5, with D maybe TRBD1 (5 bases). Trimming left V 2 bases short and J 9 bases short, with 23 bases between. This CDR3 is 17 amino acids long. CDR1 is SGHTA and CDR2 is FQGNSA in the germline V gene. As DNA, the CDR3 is TGTGCCAGCAGCTTATTTTCCGGGGACCTGGGGATTTGGCCCCAGCATTTT. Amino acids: CASSLFSGDLGIWPQHF.

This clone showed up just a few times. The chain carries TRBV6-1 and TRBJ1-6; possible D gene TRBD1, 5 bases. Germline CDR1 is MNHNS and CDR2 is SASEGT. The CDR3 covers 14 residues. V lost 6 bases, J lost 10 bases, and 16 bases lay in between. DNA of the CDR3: TGTGCCAGCAGAGGGACGGCTCAATGGTCACCCCTCCACTTT. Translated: CASRGTAQWSPLHF.

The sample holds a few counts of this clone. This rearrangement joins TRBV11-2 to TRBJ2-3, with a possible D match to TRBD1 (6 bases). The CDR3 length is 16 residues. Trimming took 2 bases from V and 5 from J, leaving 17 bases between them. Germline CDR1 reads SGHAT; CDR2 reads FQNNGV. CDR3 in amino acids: CASSLRTLGARDTQYF. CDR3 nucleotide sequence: TGTGCCAGCAGCTTAAGGACCCTGGGGGCTCGAGATACGCAGTATTTT.

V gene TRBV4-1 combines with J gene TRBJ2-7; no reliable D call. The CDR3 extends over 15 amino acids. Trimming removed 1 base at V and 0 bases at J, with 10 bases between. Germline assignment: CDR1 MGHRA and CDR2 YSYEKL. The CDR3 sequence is CASSQVGTDSYEQYF. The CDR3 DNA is TGCGCCAGCAGCCAAGTTGGCACCGACTCCTACGAGCAGTACTTC.

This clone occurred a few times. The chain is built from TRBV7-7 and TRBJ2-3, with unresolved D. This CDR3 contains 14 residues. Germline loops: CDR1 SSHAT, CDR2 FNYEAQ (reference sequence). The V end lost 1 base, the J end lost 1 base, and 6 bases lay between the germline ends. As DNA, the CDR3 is TGTGCCAGCAGCTTAGGGGCGGGCACAGATACGCAGTATTTT. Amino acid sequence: CASSLGAGTDTQYF.